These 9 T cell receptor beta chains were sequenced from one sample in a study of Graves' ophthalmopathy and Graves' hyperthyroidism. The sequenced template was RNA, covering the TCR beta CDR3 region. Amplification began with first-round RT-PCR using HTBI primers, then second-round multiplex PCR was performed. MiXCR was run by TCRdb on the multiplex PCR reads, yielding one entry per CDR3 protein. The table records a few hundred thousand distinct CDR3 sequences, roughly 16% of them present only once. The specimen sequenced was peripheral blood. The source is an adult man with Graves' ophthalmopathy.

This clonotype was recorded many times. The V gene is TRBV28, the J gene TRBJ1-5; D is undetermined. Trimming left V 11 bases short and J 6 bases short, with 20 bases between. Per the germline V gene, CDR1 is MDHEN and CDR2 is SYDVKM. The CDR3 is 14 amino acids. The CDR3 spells CAARSLPKSQPQHF. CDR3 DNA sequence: TGTGCCGCGCGGTCTCTCCCTAAGAGTCAGCCCCAGCATTTT.

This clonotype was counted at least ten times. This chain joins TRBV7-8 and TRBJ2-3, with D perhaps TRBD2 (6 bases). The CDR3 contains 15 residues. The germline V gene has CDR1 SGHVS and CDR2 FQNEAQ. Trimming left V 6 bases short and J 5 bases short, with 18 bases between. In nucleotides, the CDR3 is TGTGCCAGCAGGGAGGGGCTAGCCCACGGAGATACGCAGTATTTT. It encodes CASREGLAHGDTQYF.

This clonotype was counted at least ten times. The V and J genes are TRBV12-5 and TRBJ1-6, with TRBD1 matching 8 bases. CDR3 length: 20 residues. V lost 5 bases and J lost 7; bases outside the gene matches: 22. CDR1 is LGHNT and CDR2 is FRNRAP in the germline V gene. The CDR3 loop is CASGPTSVGQDPQWNSPLHF. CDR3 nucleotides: TGTGCTAGTGGTCCAACTTCCGTGGGACAGGATCCACAGTGGAATTCACCCCTCCACTTT.

CDR3 residues: CASSGPGQGAPEAFF. Written as DNA, the CDR3 is TGTGCCAGCAGTGGACCGGGACAGGGGGCACCCGAAGCTTTCTTT. This chain connects TRBV6-1 to TRBJ1-1, with 12 bases matching TRBD1. J lost 8 bases, V lost 4 bases, and 8 bases had no gene match. This CDR3 is built from 15 residues. The germline gives CDR1 MNHNS, CDR2 SASEGT.

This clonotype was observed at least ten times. For the CDR3, the DNA is TGTGCCAGCAGCCCCAGGGTCCCCAATGAAGCTTTCTTT. It encodes CASSPRVPNEAFF. The J gene is TRBJ1-1, the V gene TRBV7-2; D possibly corresponds to TRBD1 (5 bases). The CDR3 has 13 residues. V was clipped by 5 bases and J by 7 bases, with 14 bases between them. The germline CDR1 and CDR2 sequences are SGHTA and FQGNSA.

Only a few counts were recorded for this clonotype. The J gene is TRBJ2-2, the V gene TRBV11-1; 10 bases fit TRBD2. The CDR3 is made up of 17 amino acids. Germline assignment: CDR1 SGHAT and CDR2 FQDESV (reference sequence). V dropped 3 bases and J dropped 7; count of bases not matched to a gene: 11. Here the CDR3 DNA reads TGTGCCAGCAGCTTGAGGGCCCCTAGCGGGAGCGACGGGGAGCTGTTTTTT. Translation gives CASSLRAPSGSDGELFF.

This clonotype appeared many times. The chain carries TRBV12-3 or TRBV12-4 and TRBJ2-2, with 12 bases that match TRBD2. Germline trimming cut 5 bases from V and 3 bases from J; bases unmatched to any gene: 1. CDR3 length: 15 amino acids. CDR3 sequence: CASSPSGRDTGELFF. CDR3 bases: TGTGCCAGCAGTCCTAGCGGGAGGGACACCGGGGAGCTGTTTTTT.

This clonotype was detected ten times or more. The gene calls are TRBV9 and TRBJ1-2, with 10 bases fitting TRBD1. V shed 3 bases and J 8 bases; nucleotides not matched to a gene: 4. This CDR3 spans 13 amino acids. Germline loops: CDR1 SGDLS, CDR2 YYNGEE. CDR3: CASSAGTGEGYTF. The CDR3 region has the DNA TGTGCCAGCAGCGCCGGGACAGGGGAAGGCTACACCTTC.

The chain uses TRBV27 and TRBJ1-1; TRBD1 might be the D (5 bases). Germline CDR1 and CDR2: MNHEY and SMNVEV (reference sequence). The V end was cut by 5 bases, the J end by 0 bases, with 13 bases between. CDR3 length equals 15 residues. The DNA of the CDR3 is TGTGCCAGCAGTCACCCCGGGACGGTGAACACTGAAGCTTTCTTT. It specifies CASSHPGTVNTEAFF.